This T cell receptor beta chain derives from a study of T cells after yellow fever vaccination. Germline V gene lookup returns CDR1 SGHNT and CDR2 YYREEE (reference sequence). The CDR3 spans 15 residues. V trimming: 4 bases; J trimming: 7 bases; junction bases outside the gene matches: 7. This clonotype appeared a few times. Its specificity is unknown. TCRdb reprocessed the 5' RACE reads with MiXCR, giving one entry per CDR3 protein. The data hold around 590,000 distinct CDR3 sequences, with around an eighth observed a single time. Study-level findings and limits: Although most clonotypes did not, a small share appeared in both CD4 and CD8 compartments. Abundant clonotypes from the bulk population could contaminate FACS-sorted repertoires. The secondary T-cell response peaked on day 5, not day 15, but was weaker.

The chain joins TRBV5-4 to TRBJ2-3, with 12 bases aligning to TRBD2. Source: PBMCs, taken on the day of the yellow fever booster vaccination. The receptor comes from a man aged 25 to 40 who received the YFV17D yellow fever vaccine. The CDR3 protein is CASSRGTSGSNTQYF. The CDR3 bases are TGTGCCAGCAGCCGAGGGACTAGCGGGTCTAATACGCAGTATTTT.